The 30 T cell receptor beta chains presented below share a single source sample, sequenced in a study of cytomegalovirus exposure and HLA in healthy donors listed by TCRdb under 2017. Libraries were prepared through the immunoSEQ multiplex PCR assay. The multiplex PCR relied on a mix of 60 forward primers for TCR Vbeta segments and 13 reverse primers for TCR Jbeta segments. Held by TCRdb, this immuneACCESS table contains in-frame sequences only and omits some clones. Under half of the omission traces to an unresolved V gene where checked; the cause of the rest is unknown. The sample records some 180,000 clones, approximately 85% of which are singletons. The ten largest clones take up 2.3% of the sample. Source material: PBMCs. These TCRs come from a woman between 45 and 65 years old in good health and CMV-seronegative.

CDR3 loop: CASRLASGANVLTF. For the CDR3, the DNA is TGTGCCAGTAGGTTGGCTTCTGGGGCCAACGTCCTGACTTTC. V usage is TRBV19 and J usage is TRBJ2-6; D is ambiguous. The CDR3 length is 14 residues. The germline V gene has CDR1 LNHDA and CDR2 SQIVND (reference sequence). Trimming left V 6 bases short and J 1 base short, with 7 bases between.

The chain recombines TRBV7-9 with TRBJ2-1, with D tentatively TRBD2 (6 bases). V dropped 4 bases and J dropped 2 bases, with 12 bases sitting between them. Germline loops: CDR1 SEHNR, CDR2 FQNEAQ (reference sequence). This CDR3 spans 15 amino acids. DNA for the CDR3: TGTGCCAGCAGCTCCCGACTAGATCCCTACAATGAGCAGTTCTTC. Translating it yields CASSSRLDPYNEQFF.

Details on this clone: The same CDR3 can be traced to other DNA sequences in this sample. The chain couples TRBV4-2 to TRBJ2-2; D possibly corresponds to TRBD2 (5 bases). CDR1 and CDR2 (germline): LGHNA, YNFKEQ. The CDR3 is 15 amino acids. V was shortened by 0 bases and J by 1 base, with 6 bases between the two germline ends. CDR3: CASSQEGGNTGELFF. In nucleotides, the CDR3 is TGTGCCAGCAGCCAAGAAGGAGGGAACACCGGGGAGCTGTTTTTT.

This chain joins TRBV27 and TRBJ1-2, with unresolved D. Germline CDR1 MNHEY, CDR2 SMNVEV (reference sequence). Trimming pared 3 bases from V and 7 bases from J, leaving 15 bases between. The CDR3 runs 14 residues. The CDR3 DNA follows: TGTGCCAGCAGTTTGTCCGGTTCCTCGGGTGGCTACACCTTC. Amino acids: CASSLSGSSGGYTF.

The CDR3 sequence: CASSPRTSGRHNEQFF. In DNA form, the CDR3 reads TGTGCCAGCAGCCCGAGGACTAGCGGGAGACACAATGAGCAGTTCTTC. This chain connects TRBV4-2 to TRBJ2-1; 13 bases fit TRBD2. From germline, CDR1 is LGHNA and CDR2 YNFKEQ. V gave up 4 bases and J gave up 5 bases; unmatched junction bases: 5. The CDR3 covers 16 residues.

This chain uses TRBV4-1 with TRBJ2-2; TRBD2 matches 12 bases. Trimming took 6 bases from V and 7 from J; bases not matched to a gene: 9. CDR3 length equals 16 residues. CDR1 and CDR2 from the germline V gene are MGHRA and YSYEKL. The CDR3 DNA is TGCGCCAGCAGTCCCGGACTAGCGGGAACGGGCGGGGAGCTGTTTTTT. This gives the protein CASSPGLAGTGGELFF.

This clone appeared once. This sequence joins TRBV7-2 and TRBJ1-1; 7 nucleotides match TRBD1. Germline V gives CDR1 SGHTA, CDR2 FQGNSA. The CDR3 spans 15 residues. The V gene end was trimmed by 2 bases and the J gene end by 0 bases; junction bases not matched to a gene: 3. The CDR3 DNA sequence: TGTGCCAGCAGCTTATCGACAGGGATGAACACTGAAGCTTTCTTT. It specifies CASSLSTGMNTEAFF.

The genes are TRBV2 and TRBJ1-3, with D uncertain. Looked up from germline, CDR1 is SNHLY and CDR2 is FYNNEI. The CDR3 is 13 amino acids. Trimming removed 5 bases from V and 4 bases from J, with 9 bases in between. CDR3 DNA sequence: TGTGCCAGCAGTACAGATCTCGGAAACACCATATATTTT. Encoded protein: CASSTDLGNTIYF.

The chain joins TRBV28 to TRBJ2-3; 9 nucleotides match TRBD2. The CDR3 is made up of 15 amino acids. Unmatched junction bases numbered 6, after V lost 7 bases and J lost 1 base. Per germline, CDR1 MDHEN and CDR2 SYDVKM. The CDR3 protein is CASTAGGLGTDTQYF. The CDR3 coding sequence is TGTGCCAGCACCGCGGGGGGGTTAGGCACAGATACGCAGTATTTT.

This clone was recorded once. V and J are TRBV28 and TRBJ2-7; no firm D call. CDR1 is MDHEN, CDR2 SYDVKM, per germline. Trimming cost V 3 bases and J 2 bases, with 11 bases left between them. The CDR3 totals 14 residues. The CDR3 protein is CASSFLGRPYEQYF. The CDR3 DNA is TGTGCCAGCAGTTTCTTGGGCAGACCCTACGAGCAGTACTTC.

This clone was seen just once. The genes are TRBV5-1 and TRBJ1-2; the match to TRBD1 covers 7 bases. Germline V gene data show CDR1 as SGHRS and CDR2 as YFSETQ. This CDR3 contains 14 residues. J lost 6 bases, V lost 2 bases, and 7 bases had no gene match. The CDR3 sequence is CASSFLRQGDGYTF. CDR3 nucleotides: TGCGCCAGCAGCTTTCTTCGACAGGGTGATGGCTACACCTTC.

The J gene is TRBJ1-2, the V gene TRBV5-4; 8 bases match TRBD1. Germline CDR1 and CDR2: SGHNT and YYREEE (reference sequence). V trimming: 2 bases; J trimming: 0 bases; junction bases outside the gene matches: 3. The CDR3 runs to 15 residues. CDR3 sequence: CASSLPDRANYGYTF. As DNA, the CDR3 is TGTGCCAGCAGCTTACCGGACAGGGCTAACTATGGCTACACCTTC.

CDR3: CASRQGLNYGYTF. CDR3 DNA: TGTGCCAGCAGACAGGGTTTAAACTATGGCTACACCTTC. V usage is TRBV28 and J usage is TRBJ1-2, with D maybe TRBD1 (6 bases). V shed 6 bases and J shed 2 bases, with 10 bases lying between them. From germline, CDR1 is MDHEN and CDR2 SYDVKM. There are 13 residues in the CDR3.

The chain joins TRBV7-2 to TRBJ2-3, with D possibly TRBD1 on 5 matching bases. V was cut by 8 bases and J by 2 bases, with 17 bases left in between. The CDR3 consists of 15 residues. Germline lookup yields CDR1 SGHTA and CDR2 FQGNSA. CDR3 protein: CASGNVGLSTDTQYF. CDR3 nucleotides: TGTGCCAGCGGAAACGTGGGGCTTTCCACAGATACGCAGTATTTT.

The rearrangement uses TRBV6-6 and TRBJ2-1; 8 bases line up with TRBD2. This CDR3 is 14 amino acids long. Trimming removed 7 bases from V and 9 bases from J; junction bases left unmatched: 11. CDR1 and CDR2 (germline): MNHNY, SVGAGI (reference sequence). The CDR3 here is CASTSGTRLSEQFF. CDR3 nucleotide sequence: TGTGCCAGCACCTCCGGGACTAGACTTAGTGAGCAGTTCTTC.

The rearrangement uses TRBV25-1 and TRBJ2-1, with TRBD1 matching 7 bases. The CDR3 loop spans 14 amino acids. Losses at the gene ends were 7 bases for V and 5 bases for J; bases not matched to a gene: 8. Germline V gene data show CDR1 as MGHDK and CDR2 as SYGVNS. The CDR3: CASTPTGLNNEQFF. The CDR3 DNA is TGTGCCAGCACACCGACAGGGCTAAACAATGAGCAGTTCTTC.

This clone was detected only a few times. The chain combines TRBV29-1 with TRBJ2-7; D possibly corresponds to TRBD2 (8 bases). V was pared by 6 bases and J by 1 base, with 19 bases between. CDR1 is SQVTM, CDR2 ANQGSEA, per germline. This CDR3 spans 15 amino acids. In DNA form, the CDR3 reads TGCAGCGTCCGGAGGGGGCTAGCGGGTTCCTACGAGCAGTACTTC. It specifies CSVRRGLAGSYEQYF.

The rearrangement uses TRBV9 and TRBJ1-6; TRBD1 is a possible D gene (6 bases). The V gene's germline CDR1 is SGDLS and CDR2 YYNGEE. The V and J ends lost 3 bases and 6 bases respectively, with 13 bases between them. The CDR3 runs to 15 residues. The CDR3 region has the DNA TGTGCCAGCAGCGCGTTGGACAGTCCTAATTCACCCCTCCACTTT. This sequence encodes CASSALDSPNSPLHF. Together with reference TRBV9 and TRBJ1-6, the CDR3 gives the full variable domain: DSGVTQTPKHLITATGQRVTLRCSPRSGDLSVYWYQQSLDQGLQFLIQYYNGEERAKGNILERFSAQQFPDLHSELNLSSLELGDSALYFCASSALDSPNSPLHFGNGTRLTVT.

The chain recombines TRBV6-1 with TRBJ2-1, with D perhaps TRBD2 (5 bases). Trimming left V 7 bases short and J 7 bases short, with 11 bases between. Germline V CDR1 and CDR2: MNHNS, SASEGT. CDR3 length: 12 residues. The CDR3 sequence is CASTSGVNEQFF. The CDR3 DNA is TGTGCCAGCACCAGCGGAGTTAATGAGCAGTTCTTC.

This chain uses TRBV2 with TRBJ2-5, with TRBD1 matching over 11 bases. Germline-derived CDR1 and CDR2 are SNHLY and FYNNEI. After removal of 6 bases from V and 5 bases from J, the junction contained 5 bases not matched to a gene. This CDR3 spans 14 amino acids. CDR3 sequence reads: CASSLDRGHETQYF. The CDR3 nucleotides are TGTGCCAGCAGCTTGGACAGGGGGCATGAGACCCAGTACTTC.

The V and J genes are TRBV7-9 and TRBJ2-1, with D unclear. V lost 3 bases and J lost 0, with 9 bases in between. The germline V gene encodes CDR1 SEHNR and CDR2 FQNEAQ (reference sequence). The CDR3 sequence is 15 residues long. Written as DNA, the CDR3 is TGTGCCAGCAGCTTCGCGCGACACTCCTACAATGAGCAGTTCTTC. This gives the protein CASSFARHSYNEQFF.

The chain employs TRBV6-5 and TRBJ2-5; a possible D gene is TRBD1 (6 bases). TRBJ2-7 matches the DNA end more closely, so the J call is doubtful. The germline V gene encodes CDR1 MNHEY and CDR2 SVGAGI. The CDR3 spans 13 residues. CDR3: CASSQGSEYEQYF. The CDR3 coding sequence is TGTGCCAGCTCACAGGGAAGTGAATACGAGCAGTACTTC.

There are a few counts of this clone. The chain employs TRBV28 and TRBJ2-1; possibly TRBD2 for D (5 bases). CDR1 and CDR2 (germline): MDHEN, SYDVKM. The length of the CDR3 is 13 residues. V was cut by 1 base and J by 6 bases, with 7 bases left in between. This CDR3 is CASSLYLANEQFF. CDR3 bases: TGTGCCAGCAGTTTATACCTAGCCAATGAGCAGTTCTTC.

This sequence joins TRBV10-2 and TRBJ1-5, with D uncertain. CDR3 length: 16 residues. CDR1 and CDR2 from the germline V gene are WSHSY and SAAADI. With 4 bases removed from V and 2 bases from J, the gap between germline ends came to 15 bases. As DNA, the CDR3 is TGCGCCAGCAGTGCCCGAGGGAGGCAGGGCAATCAGCCCCAGCATTTT. This translates into CASSARGRQGNQPQHF.

This CDR3 is CASSGESGNQPQHF. Here the CDR3 DNA reads TGTGCCAGCAGTGGCGAGTCGGGCAATCAGCCCCAGCATTTT. The chain is built from TRBV6-1 and TRBJ1-5; unclear D gene. The CDR3 is 14 residues long. Trimming stripped 4 bases from V and 2 bases from J, with 9 bases between. CDR1 and CDR2 from the germline V gene are MNHNS and SASEGT.

The CDR3: CASRQGGRDEQYF. CDR3 bases: TGTGCCAGCAGACAGGGGGGGAGGGACGAGCAGTACTTC. This rearrangement joins TRBV6-6 to TRBJ2-7, with a weak D call TRBD1 (8 bases). Germline V lookup: CDR1 MNHNY, CDR2 SVGAGI (reference sequence). Deletions cut 6 bases from V and 5 bases from J, with 14 bases between. The CDR3 length is 13 residues.

The chain joins TRBV9 to TRBJ2-1; 7 bases map to TRBD1. The CDR3 is 15 amino acids. V gave up 5 bases and J gave up 4 bases; unmatched junction bases: 9. Looked up from germline, CDR1 is SGDLS and CDR2 is YYNGEE. As DNA, the CDR3 is TGTGCCAGCAGGGAAACCGGGACAGCATACAATGAGCAGTTCTTC. This translates into CASRETGTAYNEQFF.

This clone has more than one count but fewer than ten. The J gene is TRBJ1-1, the V gene TRBV14; possible D gene TRBD1, 6 bases. Germline loops: CDR1 SGHDN, CDR2 FVKESK. This CDR3 region has 15 residues. The germline V and J ends were trimmed by 1 base and 5 bases, with 14 bases remaining between them. The CDR3 DNA sequence: TGTGCCAGCAGCCAAGTACATAACAGGGCAACTGAAGCTTTCTTT. Its protein is CASSQVHNRATEAFF.

This chain links TRBV10-3 with TRBJ2-3, with TRBD2 matching over 12 bases. The ends lost 2 bases at V and 2 bases at J; junction bases unmatched: 5. Germline V gene sequence: CDR1 ENHRY, CDR2 SYGVKD. The CDR3 is 17 residues long. The CDR3 loop reads CAISEPGLAGITDTQYF. CDR3 nucleotides: TGTGCCATCAGTGAGCCCGGACTAGCGGGGATCACAGATACGCAGTATTTT.

This chain uses TRBV7-6 with TRBJ2-1, with TRBD2 identical over 13 bases. Germline CDR1 is SGHVS and CDR2 is FNYEAQ. J was trimmed by 6 bases and V by 5 bases; bases with no gene match: 16. The CDR3 spans 19 residues. CDR3: CASSLPRTSGSGMANEQFF. As DNA, the CDR3 is TGTGCCAGCAGCCTACCACGGACTAGCGGGAGCGGGATGGCCAATGAGCAGTTCTTC.